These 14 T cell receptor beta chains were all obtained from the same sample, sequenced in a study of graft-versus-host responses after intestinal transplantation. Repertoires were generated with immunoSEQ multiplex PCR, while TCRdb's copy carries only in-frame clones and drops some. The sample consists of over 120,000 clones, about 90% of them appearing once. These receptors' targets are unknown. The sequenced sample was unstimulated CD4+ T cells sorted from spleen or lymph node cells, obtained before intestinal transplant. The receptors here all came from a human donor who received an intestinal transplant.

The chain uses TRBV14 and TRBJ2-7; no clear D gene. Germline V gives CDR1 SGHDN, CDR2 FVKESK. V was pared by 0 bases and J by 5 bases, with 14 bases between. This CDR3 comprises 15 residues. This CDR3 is CASSQDPLPWNEQYF. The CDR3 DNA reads TGTGCCAGCAGCCAAGATCCCCTTCCTTGGAACGAGCAGTACTTC.

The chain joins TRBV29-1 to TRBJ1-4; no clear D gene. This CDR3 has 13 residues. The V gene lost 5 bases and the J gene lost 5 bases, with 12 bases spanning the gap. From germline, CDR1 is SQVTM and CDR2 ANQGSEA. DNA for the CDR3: TGCAGCGTTACGATTTCGGGGAATGAAAAACTGTTTTTT. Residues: CSVTISGNEKLFF.

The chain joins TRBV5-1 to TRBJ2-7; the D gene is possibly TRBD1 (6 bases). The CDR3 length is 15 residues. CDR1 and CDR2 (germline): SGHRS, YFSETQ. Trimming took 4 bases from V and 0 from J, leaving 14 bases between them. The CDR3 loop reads CASSHRTDSSYEQYF. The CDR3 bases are TGCGCCAGCAGCCACCGGACAGATAGCTCCTACGAGCAGTACTTC.

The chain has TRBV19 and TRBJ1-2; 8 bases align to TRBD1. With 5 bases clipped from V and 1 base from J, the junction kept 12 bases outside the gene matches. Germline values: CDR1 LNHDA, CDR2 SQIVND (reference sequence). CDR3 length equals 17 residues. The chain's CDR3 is CASSLRGGQADNYGYTF. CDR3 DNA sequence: TGTGCCAGTAGTCTTAGAGGGGGACAGGCCGATAACTATGGCTACACCTTC.

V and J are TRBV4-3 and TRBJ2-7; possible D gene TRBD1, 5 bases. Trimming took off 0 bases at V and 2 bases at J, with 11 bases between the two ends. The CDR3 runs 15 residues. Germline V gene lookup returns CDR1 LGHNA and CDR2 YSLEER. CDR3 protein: CASSQEEKDTYEQYF. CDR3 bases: TGCGCCAGCAGCCAAGAAGAAAAGGACACCTACGAGCAGTACTTC.

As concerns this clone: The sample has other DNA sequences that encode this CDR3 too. CDR3: CASSLVLAGGTDTQYF. The CDR3 DNA is TGTGCCAGCAGCCTCGTTCTAGCGGGAGGTACAGATACGCAGTATTTT. J is TRBJ2-3 and V is TRBV7-8; 11 bases map to TRBD2. The J segment lost 3 bases and the V segment lost 5 bases, leaving 7 bases of the junction unmatched. In germline, CDR1 is SGHVS, CDR2 FQNEAQ. The CDR3 contains 16 residues.

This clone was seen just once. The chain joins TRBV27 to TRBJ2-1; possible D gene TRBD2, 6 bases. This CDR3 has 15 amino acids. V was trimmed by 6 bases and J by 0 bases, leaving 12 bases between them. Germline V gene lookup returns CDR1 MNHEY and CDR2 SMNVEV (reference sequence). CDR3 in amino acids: CASSRSGNSYNEQFF. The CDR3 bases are TGTGCCAGCAGCCGTAGCGGAAACTCCTACAATGAGCAGTTCTTC.

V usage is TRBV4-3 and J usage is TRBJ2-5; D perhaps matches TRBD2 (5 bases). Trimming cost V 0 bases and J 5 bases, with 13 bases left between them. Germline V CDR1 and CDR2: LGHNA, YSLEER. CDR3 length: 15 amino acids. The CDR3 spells CASSQDLNERETQYF. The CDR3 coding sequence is TGCGCCAGCAGCCAAGACCTAAATGAGCGGGAGACCCAGTACTTC.

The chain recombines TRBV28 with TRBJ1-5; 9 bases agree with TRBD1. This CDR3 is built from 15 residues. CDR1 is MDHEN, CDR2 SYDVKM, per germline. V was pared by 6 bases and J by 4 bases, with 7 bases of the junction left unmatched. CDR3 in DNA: TGTGCCAGCAGGAGGGGACAGGGACGGAATCAGCCCCAGCATTTT. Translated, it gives CASRRGQGRNQPQHF.

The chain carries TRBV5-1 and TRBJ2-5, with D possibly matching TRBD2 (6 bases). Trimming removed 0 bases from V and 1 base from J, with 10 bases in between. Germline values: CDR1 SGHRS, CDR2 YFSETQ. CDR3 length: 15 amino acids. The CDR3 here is CASSLGVGGQETQYF. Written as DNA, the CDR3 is TGCGCCAGCAGCTTGGGAGTGGGGGGCCAAGAGACCCAGTACTTC.

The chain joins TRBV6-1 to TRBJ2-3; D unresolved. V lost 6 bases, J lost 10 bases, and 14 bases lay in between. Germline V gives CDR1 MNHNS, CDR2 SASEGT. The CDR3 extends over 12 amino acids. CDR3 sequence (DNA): TGTGCCAGCAGACGCCCCCATGGTGCGCAGTATTTT. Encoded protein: CASRRPHGAQYF.

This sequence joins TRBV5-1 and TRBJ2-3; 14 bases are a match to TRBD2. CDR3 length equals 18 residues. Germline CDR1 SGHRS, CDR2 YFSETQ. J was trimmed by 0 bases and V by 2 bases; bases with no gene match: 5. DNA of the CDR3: TGCGCCAGCAGCTTAGGACTAGCGGGAGGCCCTAGCACAGATACGCAGTATTTT. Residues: CASSLGLAGGPSTDTQYF.

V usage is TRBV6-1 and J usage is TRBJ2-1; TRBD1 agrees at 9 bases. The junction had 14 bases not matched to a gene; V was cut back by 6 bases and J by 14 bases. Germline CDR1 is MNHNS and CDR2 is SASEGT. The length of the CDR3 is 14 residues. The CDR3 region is CASSPGTGTFREFF. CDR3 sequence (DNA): TGTGCCAGCAGCCCAGGGACAGGGACTTTCCGAGAGTTCTTC.

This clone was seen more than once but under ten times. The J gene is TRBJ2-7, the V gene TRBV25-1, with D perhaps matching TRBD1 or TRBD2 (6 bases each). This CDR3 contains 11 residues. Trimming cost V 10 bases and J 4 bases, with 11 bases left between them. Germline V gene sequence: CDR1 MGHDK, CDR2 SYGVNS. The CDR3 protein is CATWGAYEQYF. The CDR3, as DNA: TGTGCCACCTGGGGGGCATACGAGCAGTACTTC.